These 19 T cell receptor beta chains share one sample of origin, sequenced in a study of shared clonotypes between healthy human individuals (dated by TCRdb to about 2020). The library came from the immunoSEQ multiplex PCR assay. In TCRdb, the immuneACCESS table is reduced to in-frame sequences with V and J assigned. These tables do not hold every clone; where another copy was compared, an unresolved V gene accounts for under half, and the others remain unexplained. This sample has roughly 2.6 million clones in its table, and roughly nine tenths of those were observed once. Around 0.14% of the sample belongs to the ten largest clones. The sample consisted of naive CD4+ T cells sorted from blood. The cell subset or site label on this specimen signifies: CD45RA+ positively selected. The origin of the receptors is a man aged 18 to 29 in good health.

V gene TRBV10-3 combines with J gene TRBJ2-7; weak D call: TRBD1 (5 bases). The V gene lost 0 bases and the J gene lost 1 base, with 10 bases spanning the gap. CDR3 length equals 15 residues. Germline CDR1 reads ENHRY; CDR2 reads SYGVKD. The CDR3 DNA follows: TGTGCCATCAGTGAGTCTGACAGCGTGTCCTACGAGCAGTACTTC. Translating gives CAISESDSVSYEQYF.

The chain has TRBV28 and TRBJ1-2; maybe TRBD1 (5 bases). Germline values: CDR1 MDHEN, CDR2 SYDVKM. V lost 11 bases and J lost 7, with 29 bases in between. The CDR3 runs 16 residues. CDR3 sequence reads: CAGGAKRQGLQGGYTF. CDR3 bases: TGTGCCGGAGGAGCCAAGAGGCAGGGATTACAAGGTGGCTACACCTTC.

The V and J genes are TRBV30 and TRBJ1-6; the D is unclear. V was shortened by 0 bases and J by 10 bases, with 16 bases between the two germline ends. The CDR3 runs 15 residues. Germline values: CDR1 GTSNPN, CDR2 SVGIG (reference sequence). The CDR3 spells CAWSVGGPWRSPLHF. In DNA, the CDR3 is TGTGCCTGGAGTGTGGGAGGTCCTTGGCGGTCACCCCTCCACTTT. The whole variable domain, remainder taken from reference TRBV30 and TRBJ1-6, is SQTIHQWPATLVQPVGSPLSLECTVEGTSNPNLYWYRQAAGRGLQLLFYSVGIGQISSEVPQNLSASRPQDRQFILSSKKLLLSDSGFYLCAWSVGGPWRSPLHFGNGTRLTVT.

The chain links TRBV2 to TRBJ2-7; TRBD1 aligns across 9 bases. This CDR3 contains 15 residues. Germline V gives CDR1 SNHLY, CDR2 FYNNEI. The V and J ends lost 6 bases and 0 bases, in that order; junction bases with no gene match: 6. The chain's CDR3 is CASRAGQGNSYEQYF. CDR3 in DNA: TGTGCCAGCAGAGCGGGACAGGGAAACTCCTACGAGCAGTACTTC.

This chain joins TRBV5-4 and TRBJ1-2; D is unresolved. V was shortened by 4 bases and J by 4 bases, with 14 bases between the two germline ends. Germline values: CDR1 SGHNT, CDR2 YYREEE (reference sequence). CDR3 length equals 14 residues. The CDR3 DNA sequence: TGTGCCAGCAGCCTTAGGACGGAAACCTATGGCTACACCTTC. Its protein is CASSLRTETYGYTF.

A single count supports this clone. The chain is built from TRBV14 and TRBJ2-1, with D uncertain. This CDR3 spans 16 amino acids. V shed 2 bases and J shed 5 bases, with 16 bases lying between them. Germline lookup yields CDR1 SGHDN and CDR2 FVKESK. CDR3 region: CASSQQALINHNEQFF. The CDR3 DNA reads TGTGCCAGCAGCCAACAGGCCTTGATAAATCACAATGAGCAGTTCTTC.

V and J are TRBV9 and TRBJ2-6, with D maybe TRBD1 (5 bases). This CDR3 region has 15 residues. Germline V gives CDR1 SGDLS, CDR2 YYNGEE. Trimming stripped 1 base from V and 4 bases from J, with 9 bases between. CDR3 protein: CASSVSGRGANVLTF. In DNA form, the CDR3 reads TGTGCCAGCAGCGTATCAGGGCGGGGGGCCAACGTCCTGACTTTC.

On this clone itself: Additional DNA sequences in this sample encode the identical CDR3. The gene calls are TRBV2 and TRBJ2-7; the D is unclear. Trimming took off 9 bases at V and 6 bases at J, with 3 bases between the two ends. Germline CDR1 SNHLY, CDR2 FYNNEI. This CDR3 is built from 8 residues. CDR3 nucleotide sequence: TGTGCCAGTGGCGAGCAGTACTTC. Its protein is CASGEQYF.

The chain has TRBV10-3 and TRBJ1-1; 7 bases line up with TRBD1. Germline V gene sequence: CDR1 ENHRY, CDR2 SYGVKD. Trimming cost V 10 bases and J 6 bases; bases outside gene matches: 5. This CDR3 comprises 11 residues. The CDR3 DNA reads as TGTGCCACCGTGACAGGGTCTGAAGCTTTCTTT. It codes for CATVTGSEAFF.

For this clone: Other DNA sequences from this sample encode an identical CDR3 as well. The J gene is TRBJ2-5, the V gene TRBV6-5; 7 bases match TRBD1. Germline V lookup: CDR1 MNHEY, CDR2 SVGAGI. With V trimmed by 2 bases and J by 5 bases, 2 bases remained unmatched. The CDR3 contains 13 residues. The CDR3 spells CASSYGGQETQYF. The CDR3 coding sequence is TGTGCCAGCAGTTACGGGGGACAGGAGACCCAGTACTTC.

The chain carries TRBV6-4 and TRBJ1-6; no reliable D call. The CDR3 has 14 residues. CDR1 is MRHNA and CDR2 is SNTAGT in the germline V gene. V was cut by 5 bases and J by 1 base, with 6 bases left in between. The CDR3 DNA reads as TGTGCCAGCAGTTGGGGTTCCTATAATTCACCCCTCCACTTT. As protein: CASSWGSYNSPLHF.

The chain recombines TRBV28 with TRBJ2-7; weak D call: TRBD1 (5 bases). Germline V gene data show CDR1 as MDHEN and CDR2 as SYDVKM. The CDR3 is made up of 15 amino acids. Trimming pared 2 bases from V and 4 bases from J, leaving 15 bases between. The chain's CDR3 is CASSLILAGLYEQYF. The CDR3 nucleotides read TGTGCCAGCAGTTTAATCTTGGCAGGGCTATACGAGCAGTACTTC.

The chain has TRBV5-1 and TRBJ1-4; TRBD1 matches 10 bases. This CDR3 is 14 amino acids long. The germline V gene encodes CDR1 SGHRS and CDR2 YFSETQ. The V segment lost 5 bases and the J segment 5 bases; nucleotides outside the gene matches: 3. CDR3 nucleotide sequence: TGCGCCAGCAGTCCGGACAGGGGGAATGAAAAACTGTTTTTT. As protein: CASSPDRGNEKLFF.

This chain joins TRBV10-3 and TRBJ2-2, with TRBD2 matching 15 bases. CDR1 and CDR2 (germline): ENHRY, SYGVKD. After removal of 10 bases from V and 5 bases from J, the junction contained 11 bases not matched to a gene. There are 17 residues in the CDR3. DNA for the CDR3: TGTGCCACCAGGGGACTAGCGGGGGGTGGTTGGACCGGGGAGCTGTTTTTT. Translating it yields CATRGLAGGGWTGELFF.

The V and J genes are TRBV7-3 and TRBJ2-3; perhaps TRBD1 as D (5 bases). The length of the CDR3 is 13 residues. Trimming stripped 7 bases from V and 6 bases from J, with 14 bases between. Germline loops: CDR1 SGHTA, CDR2 FQGTGA. CDR3 nucleotides: TGTGCCAGCACGTCTGGGGCCAGGGATACGCAGTATTTT. Translation gives CASTSGARDTQYF.

The rearrangement joins TRBV28 to TRBJ2-7; tentatively, D is TRBD2 (6 bases). The CDR3 loop spans 14 amino acids. V was shortened by 8 bases and J by 0 bases, with 14 bases between the two germline ends. Germline CDR1 and CDR2: MDHEN and SYDVKM. In DNA form, the CDR3 reads TGTGCCAGCCTCCCGGGGGACTTCTCCTACGAGCAGTACTTC. Translating it yields CASLPGDFSYEQYF.

This clone has more than one count but fewer than ten. The V call is TRBV2, the J call TRBJ1-2, with a tentative D call TRBD1 (5 bases). Germline-derived CDR1 and CDR2 are SNHLY and FYNNEI. The CDR3 has 14 amino acids. The V gene lost 10 bases and the J gene lost 4 bases, with 19 bases spanning the gap. CDR3: CATNRGTTLYGYTF. The CDR3, as DNA: TGTGCCACCAACCGGGGCACAACGCTCTATGGCTACACCTTC.

The J gene is TRBJ2-7, the V gene TRBV5-6, with TRBD2 matching over 13 bases. Per germline, CDR1 SGHDT and CDR2 YYEEEE. The CDR3 contains 15 residues. The V and J ends lost 4 bases and 3 bases, in that order; junction bases with no gene match: 4. CDR3 loop: CASSPRTSGGYEQYF. In DNA, the CDR3 is TGTGCCAGCAGCCCGCGGACTAGCGGGGGCTACGAGCAGTACTTC. The full variable domain, its missing parts supplied by reference TRBV5-6 and TRBJ2-7, is DAGVTQSPTHLIKTRGQQVTLRCSPKSGHDTVSWYQQALGQGPQFIFQYYEEEERQRGNFPDRFSGHQFPNYSSELNVNALLLGDSALYLCASSPRTSGGYEQYFGPGTRLTVT.

This clone was seen just once. The V and J genes are TRBV4-1 and TRBJ1-3, with D possibly being TRBD1 (5 bases). Germline CDR1 reads MGHRA; CDR2 reads YSYEKL. The germline V and J ends were trimmed by 1 base and 2 bases, with 12 bases remaining between them. The CDR3 sequence is 16 residues long. CDR3 sequence (DNA): TGCGCCAGCAGCCAAGTTGGCAGGGTTGCTGGAAACACCATATATTTT. It yields the protein CASSQVGRVAGNTIYF.